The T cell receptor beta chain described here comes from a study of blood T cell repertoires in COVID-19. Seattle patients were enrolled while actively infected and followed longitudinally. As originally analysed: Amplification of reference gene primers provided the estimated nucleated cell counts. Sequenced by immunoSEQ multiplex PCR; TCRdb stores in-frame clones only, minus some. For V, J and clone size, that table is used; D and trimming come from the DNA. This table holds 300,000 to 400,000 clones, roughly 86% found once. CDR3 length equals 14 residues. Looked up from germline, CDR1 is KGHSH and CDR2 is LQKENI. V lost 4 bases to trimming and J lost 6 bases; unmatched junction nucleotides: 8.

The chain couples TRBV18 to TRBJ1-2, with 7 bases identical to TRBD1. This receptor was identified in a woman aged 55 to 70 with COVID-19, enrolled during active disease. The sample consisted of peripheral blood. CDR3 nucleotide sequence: TGTGCCAGCTCACAAGGACAGGCGGTGGATGGCTACACCTTC. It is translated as CASSQGQAVDGYTF.